These 15 T cell receptor beta chains were sequenced from one sample in a study of cytomegalovirus exposure and HLA in healthy donors (TCRdb year 2017). Library preparation was by the immunoSEQ multiplex PCR assay. The multiplex PCR relied on a mix of 60 forward primers for TCR Vbeta segments and 13 reverse primers for TCR Jbeta segments. Imported from immuneACCESS, the table was reduced by TCRdb to in-frame sequences with V and J called. These copies leave out some clones; in studies compared against another copy, an unresolved V gene accounts for under half, and the cause of the remainder is not known. This sample holds under 150,000 clones; approximately 86% were observed only once. The ten largest make up under 2% of the sample. The sample taken for sequencing was PBMCs. These receptors originate from a boy aged 5-17 years in good health and CMV-seronegative.

The chain is built from TRBV6-1 and TRBJ2-7; 8 bases fit TRBD2. J was trimmed by 6 bases and V by 0 bases; bases with no gene match: 4. Germline V gene lookup returns CDR1 MNHNS and CDR2 SASEGT. This CDR3 spans 14 amino acids. CDR3 bases: TGTGCCAGCAGTGAAGCGGGACTAGTCGGCGAGCAGTACTTC. As protein: CASSEAGLVGEQYF.

CDR3: CASSAALGYNEQFF. Here the CDR3 DNA reads TGTGCCAGCAGCGCCGCTCTAGGATACAATGAGCAGTTCTTC. The V call is TRBV9, the J call TRBJ2-1; unclear D gene. Trimming cost V 3 bases and J 4 bases, with 11 bases left between them. The V gene's germline CDR1 is SGDLS and CDR2 YYNGEE. The CDR3 covers 14 residues.

This chain uses TRBV9 with TRBJ2-2, with TRBD2 matching over 7 bases. Germline loops: CDR1 SGDLS, CDR2 YYNGEE. The CDR3 extends over 14 amino acids. J was trimmed by 6 bases and V by 0 bases; bases with no gene match: 2. The CDR3 bases are TGTGCCAGCAGCGTAGGTGGGGGGGCCGGGGAGCTGTTTTTT. Translation gives CASSVGGGAGELFF.

This clone was seen just once. The chain links TRBV5-1 to TRBJ1-1; D might be TRBD1 (6 bases). The V and J ends lost 0 bases and 1 base respectively, with 13 bases between them. CDR3 length: 16 amino acids. The germline V gene encodes CDR1 SGHRS and CDR2 YFSETQ. CDR3 amino acids: CASSLGYGTRNTEAFF. The CDR3 bases are TGCGCCAGCAGCTTGGGGTATGGGACACGGAACACTGAAGCTTTCTTT.

The chain links TRBV5-1 to TRBJ2-5; D is perhaps TRBD1 (6 bases). The germline V gene has CDR1 SGHRS and CDR2 YFSETQ. Trimming left V 0 bases short and J 5 bases short, with 11 bases between. The length of the CDR3 is 14 residues. CDR3 amino acids: CASSLGQGPETQYF. The CDR3 DNA is TGCGCCAGCAGCTTGGGCCAGGGGCCGGAGACCCAGTACTTC.

The V gene is TRBV12-2, the J gene TRBJ2-1; the D segment call TRBD2 is taken from the table without a DNA check. TRBV12-2 is noted as a pseudogene. This CDR3 region has 17 residues. The CDR3 reads CASRLPSGNFLYNEQFF. In nucleotides, the CDR3 is TGTGCAAGTCGCTTGCCTAGCGGGAACTTCCTCTACAATGAGCAGTTCTTC.

The chain links TRBV29-1 to TRBJ2-1, with 7 nucleotides matching TRBD1. The CDR3 is 14 amino acids. The germline gives CDR1 SQVTM, CDR2 ANQGSEA. CDR3 coding DNA: TGCGGGACCTTAGAGGGGGCCTTCTACAATGAGCAGTTCTTC. Its protein product is CGTLEGAFYNEQFF.

The rearrangement joins TRBV5-1 to TRBJ2-3, with 7 positions matching TRBD2. The V gene end was trimmed by 4 bases and the J gene end by 6 bases; junction bases not matched to a gene: 11. This CDR3 spans 15 amino acids. The germline gives CDR1 SGHRS, CDR2 YFSETQ. CDR3 DNA: TGCGCCAGCAGCCCCCAAGTGGGGGGGTCCGATACGCAGTATTTT. Translated, it gives CASSPQVGGSDTQYF.

The chain joins TRBV29-1 to TRBJ2-7; 8 bases are shared with TRBD1. After removal of 4 bases from V and 4 bases from J, the junction contained 6 bases not matched to a gene. The CDR3 consists of 13 residues. The germline V gene has CDR1 SQVTM and CDR2 ANQGSEA. In DNA form, the CDR3 reads TGCAGCGTTGTACAGGGGGTATGGTACGAGCAGTACTTC. Amino acids: CSVVQGVWYEQYF.

Of note for this clone: Sequence at one end of the junction differs from germline and may be a read error. The V gene is TRBV2, the J gene TRBJ1-1; D not certain. The CDR3 runs to 9 residues. Germline assignment: CDR1 SNHLY and CDR2 FYNNEI. CDR3 sequence (DNA): TGTGCCAGCAGTGAGGGCCAAACCTTT. It is translated as CASSEGQTF.

The J gene is TRBJ2-5, the V gene TRBV19, with TRBD2 as a possible D gene (6 bases). The CDR3 contains 13 residues. V lost 3 bases, J lost 4 bases, and 9 bases lay in between. Germline-derived CDR1 and CDR2 are LNHDA and SQIVND (reference sequence). The CDR3 loop reads CASSIPGLETQYF. The CDR3 bases are TGTGCCAGTAGTATCCCGGGACTAGAGACCCAGTACTTC. Combining the CDR3 with reference TRBV19 and TRBJ2-5 gives the whole variable domain DGGITQSPKYLFRKEGQNVTLSCEQNLNHDAMYWYRQDPGQGLRLIYYSQIVNDFQKGDIAEGYSVSREKKESFPLTVTSAQKNPTAFYLCASSIPGLETQYFGPGTRLLVL.

In nucleotides, the CDR3 is TGTGCCAGCAGCTTAGACCCCGGCGGGGGGCGATGGTTGGGCAACGGGGAGCTGTTTTTT. It specifies CASSLDPGGGRWLGNGELFF. This rearrangement joins TRBV11-2 to TRBJ2-2, with TRBD2 matching 8 bases. Germline V gene sequence: CDR1 SGHAT, CDR2 FQNNGV. V lost 0 bases and J lost 7; bases outside the gene matches: 19. The CDR3 spans 20 residues.

This rearrangement joins TRBV7-2 to TRBJ2-1, with D possibly matching TRBD1 (6 bases). V was shortened by 5 bases and J by 8 bases, with 13 bases between the two germline ends. This CDR3 has 13 residues. Germline lookup yields CDR1 SGHTA and CDR2 FQGNSA. For the CDR3, the DNA is TGTGCCAGCAGCCCCAATCAGGGGTATGAGCAGTTCTTC. This codes for CASSPNQGYEQFF.

A note on this clone: One base away lies a much larger clone, so this may be a sequencing read error. V is TRBV7-8 and J is TRBJ2-5; D not resolved. V lost 5 bases and J 2 bases, leaving 3 bases between the germline ends. The CDR3 sequence is 11 residues long. From germline, CDR1 is SGHVS and CDR2 FQNEAQ. The CDR3 nucleotides read TGTGCCAGCAGCCAACAAGAGACCCAGTACTTC. Protein sequence: CASSQQETQYF.

A few counts support this clone. V is TRBV7-6 and J is TRBJ2-7; D is possibly TRBD1 (6 bases). V lost 6 bases to trimming and J lost 6 bases, with 9 bases between them. Germline V gene sequence: CDR1 SGHVS, CDR2 FNYEAQ. CDR3 length: 11 residues. The CDR3, as DNA: TGTGCCAGCAGACAGGGTAGCGAGCAGTACTTC. Translation: CASRQGSEQYF.